The 30 T cell receptor beta chains below come from one sample, sequenced in a study of shared clonotypes between healthy human individuals. The repertoire was sequenced with immunoSEQ multiplex PCR; TCRdb's copy has only in-frame clones and lacks some. The sample contains approximately 2.1 million clones, approximately 95% of which appear only once. The sequenced sample was naive CD4+ T cells from PBMCs. Subset: CD45RA+ positively selected. The receptors derive from a man aged 18 to 30 in good health. Some clones in this sample may be carry-over from other donors' samples.

CDR3 protein: CASSVGWNQPQHF. DNA of the CDR3: TGTGCCAGCAGCGTAGGGTGGAATCAGCCCCAGCATTTT. The chain joins TRBV9 to TRBJ1-5; D gene ambiguous. Germline CDR1 SGDLS, CDR2 YYNGEE. Trimming stripped 0 bases from V and 4 bases from J, with 5 bases between. This CDR3 has 13 amino acids.

This clone is a singleton in its sample. The chain joins TRBV7-3 to TRBJ2-3; no reliable D call. CDR3 length: 14 residues. The germline gives CDR1 SGHTA, CDR2 FQGTGA. V lost 2 bases and J lost 4, with 10 bases in between. CDR3 bases: TGTGCCAGCAGCTTAGAAGGTTCATCAGATACGCAGTATTTT. This encodes CASSLEGSSDTQYF.

The chain links TRBV4-1 to TRBJ2-5, with unresolved D. The germline V and J ends were trimmed by 1 base and 5 bases, with 11 bases remaining between them. Germline CDR1 and CDR2: MGHRA and YSYEKL. The CDR3 sequence is 14 residues long. CDR3 region: CASSQARALETQYF. The CDR3 coding sequence is TGCGCCAGCAGCCAAGCTAGGGCGTTGGAGACCCAGTACTTC.

The genes are TRBV7-6 and TRBJ2-6; D gene uncertain. Trimming removed 1 base at V and 0 bases at J, with 13 bases between. This CDR3 is 18 amino acids long. CDR1 is SGHVS and CDR2 is FNYEAQ in the germline V gene. CDR3 loop: CASSLEVRPNSGANVLTF. For the CDR3, the DNA is TGTGCCAGCAGCTTAGAGGTCAGACCGAACTCTGGGGCCAACGTCCTGACTTTC.

The chain uses TRBV7-6 and TRBJ2-5; D tentatively fits TRBD1 or TRBD2 (5 bases each). V was pared by 5 bases and J by 0 bases, with 13 bases between. The germline V gene encodes CDR1 SGHVS and CDR2 FNYEAQ. The CDR3 sequence is 15 residues long. The CDR3 coding sequence is TGTGCCAGCAGCCTAGTTGGGACGGACCAAGAGACCCAGTACTTC. Its translation: CASSLVGTDQETQYF.

This rearrangement joins TRBV5-1 to TRBJ2-1, with 9 bases lining up with TRBD1. The CDR3 totals 14 residues. V gave up 4 bases and J gave up 9 bases; unmatched junction bases: 8. Germline CDR1 reads SGHRS; CDR2 reads YFSETQ. The CDR3 DNA sequence: TGCGCCAGCAGCCGAGCGGACAGGGGCATTGAGCAGTTCTTC. Its protein is CASSRADRGIEQFF.

The rearrangement joins TRBV15 to TRBJ1-3; unclear D gene. Trimming took 6 bases from V and 7 from J, leaving 7 bases between them. Germline loops: CDR1 LNHNV, CDR2 YYDKDF (reference sequence). This CDR3 is 11 amino acids long. The CDR3 bases are TGTGCCACCAGTAGCGGGAACACCATATATTTT. Translating it yields CATSSGNTIYF.

Here the CDR3 reads CASSPRGWGYQETQYF. In DNA, the CDR3 is TGTGCCAGCAGCCCCCGAGGGTGGGGGTACCAAGAGACCCAGTACTTC. The gene calls are TRBV9 and TRBJ2-5, with D possibly being TRBD1 or TRBD2 (5 bases each). Germline values: CDR1 SGDLS, CDR2 YYNGEE. The CDR3 runs 16 residues. The V and J ends lost 4 bases and 0 bases respectively, with 16 bases between them. Full variable domain (outside the CDR3, taken from reference TRBV9 and TRBJ2-5): DSGVTQTPKHLITATGQRVTLRCSPRSGDLSVYWYQQSLDQGLQFLIQYYNGEERAKGNILERFSAQQFPDLHSELNLSSLELGDSALYFCASSPRGWGYQETQYFGPGTRLLVL.

The chain employs TRBV5-1 and TRBJ2-3, with 12 nucleotides matching TRBD2. Trimming cost V 4 bases and J 2 bases; bases outside gene matches: 8. Germline-derived CDR1 and CDR2 are SGHRS and YFSETQ. The CDR3 totals 17 residues. CDR3: CASSPQRTSGTTDTQYF. The CDR3 DNA is TGCGCCAGCAGCCCCCAGAGGACTAGCGGGACCACAGATACGCAGTATTTT.

This clone was seen once. The V call is TRBV9, the J call TRBJ1-2; 10 bases match TRBD1. The CDR3 loop spans 17 amino acids. V lost 4 bases and J lost 4; bases outside the gene matches: 13. Germline-derived CDR1 and CDR2 are SGDLS and YYNGEE. CDR3 protein: CASSPSNQGQGRYGYTF. CDR3 in DNA: TGTGCCAGCAGCCCCTCAAATCAGGGACAGGGGCGCTATGGCTACACCTTC.

Note on this clone: Other DNA sequences from this sample encode an identical CDR3 as well. The chain combines TRBV6-6 with TRBJ1-5, with TRBD1 as a possible D gene (6 bases). The CDR3 extends over 14 amino acids. Per germline, CDR1 MNHNY and CDR2 SVGAGI (reference sequence). Trimming left V 5 bases short and J 0 bases short, with 8 bases between. The CDR3 nucleotides are TGTGCCAGCAGTCGGACAGATAGCAATCAGCCCCAGCATTTT. Protein sequence: CASSRTDSNQPQHF.

The rearrangement links TRBV9 to TRBJ2-5; D is possibly TRBD2 (5 bases). Germline CDR1 and CDR2: SGDLS and YYNGEE. Deletions cut 0 bases from V and 2 bases from J, with 8 bases between. This CDR3 has 14 residues. The CDR3 DNA sequence: TGTGCCAGCAGCGTAGAAGCGGTACAAGAGACCCAGTACTTC. It encodes CASSVEAVQETQYF.

The J gene is TRBJ1-5, the V gene TRBV18; no clear D. V lost 1 base and J lost 1, with 8 bases in between. CDR1 is KGHSH and CDR2 is LQKENI in the germline V gene. The CDR3 is 15 residues long. As DNA, the CDR3 is TGTGCCAGCTCACCACGGTCAAGCAGCAATCAGCCCCAGCATTTT. It yields the protein CASSPRSSSNQPQHF. Combining the CDR3 with reference TRBV18 and TRBJ1-5 gives the whole variable domain NAGVMQNPRHLVRRRGQEARLRCSPMKGHSHVYWYRQLPEEGLKFMVYLQKENIIDESGMPKERFSAEFPKEGPSILRIQQVVRGDSAAYFCASSPRSSSNQPQHFGDGTRLSIL.

This clone was seen once. The sample carries other DNA sequences with the same CDR3. This sequence joins TRBV5-4 and TRBJ2-7; no definite D call. The CDR3 has 13 amino acids. The germline gives CDR1 SGHNT, CDR2 YYREEE (reference sequence). The V and J ends lost 0 bases and 0 bases respectively, with 4 bases between them. Here the CDR3 DNA reads TGTGCCAGCAGCTTGGGGTCCTCCTACGAGCAGTACTTC. Protein sequence: CASSLGSSYEQYF.

The count of this clone is one. Other DNA sequences in this sample translate to the same CDR3. The chain joins TRBV6-5 to TRBJ2-7, with 8 bases lining up with TRBD1. Germline assignment: CDR1 MNHEY and CDR2 SVGAGI. The CDR3 spans 13 residues. The ends lost 6 bases at V and 4 bases at J; junction bases unmatched: 5. The DNA for the CDR3 is TGTGCCAGCAGCCGCGGACAGGGTTACGAGCAGTACTTC. Its protein product is CASSRGQGYEQYF.

The rearrangement uses TRBV7-8 and TRBJ1-2, with 9 positions matching TRBD1. The CDR3 length is 17 residues. V was clipped by 3 bases and J by 11 bases; unmatched bases: 19. Germline V gene data show CDR1 as SGHVS and CDR2 as FQNEAQ. The CDR3 region has the DNA TGTGCCAGCAGCTTCACTATCCCGGGACAGGGAGTACAATCGTACACCTTC. Protein sequence: CASSFTIPGQGVQSYTF.

The chain employs TRBV15 and TRBJ2-3; TRBD1 matches 8 bases. The length of the CDR3 is 16 residues. Germline lookup yields CDR1 LNHNV and CDR2 YYDKDF (reference sequence). The junction had 8 bases not matched to a gene; V was cut back by 6 bases and J by 0 bases. The CDR3 here is CATRGPTGASTDTQYF. The CDR3 bases are TGTGCCACCAGGGGCCCGACAGGGGCTAGCACAGATACGCAGTATTTT. Full variable domain (missing parts from reference TRBV15 and TRBJ2-3): DAMVIQNPRYQVTQFGKPVTLSCSQTLNHNVMYWYQQKSSQAPKLLFHYYDKDFNNEADTPDNFQSRRPNTSFCFLDIRSPGLGDTAMYLCATRGPTGASTDTQYFGPGTRLTVL.

This clone was recorded only once. The chain is built from TRBV6-5 and TRBJ2-2; possibly TRBD2 for D (5 bases). Trimming removed 7 bases from V and 0 bases from J, with 9 bases in between. This CDR3 contains 14 residues. Looked up from germline, CDR1 is MNHEY and CDR2 is SVGAGI. Here the CDR3 reads CASTTGSNTGELFF. CDR3 coding DNA: TGTGCCAGCACGACGGGGTCGAACACCGGGGAGCTGTTTTTT.

The chain couples TRBV7-9 to TRBJ1-6, with TRBD1 as a possible D gene (5 bases). This CDR3 contains 16 residues. Germline values: CDR1 SEHNR, CDR2 FQNEAQ (reference sequence). V was clipped by 1 base and J by 10 bases, with 17 bases between them. CDR3 region: CASSLGTGLYQSPLHF. The CDR3 DNA sequence: TGTGCCAGCAGCTTAGGCACAGGACTGTATCAATCACCCCTCCACTTT.

The chain is built from TRBV27 and TRBJ1-3; the D gene is possibly TRBD1 (6 bases). The V gene lost 3 bases and the J gene lost 2 bases, with 11 bases spanning the gap. From germline, CDR1 is MNHEY and CDR2 SMNVEV (reference sequence). The length of the CDR3 is 15 residues. The CDR3 coding sequence is TGTGCCAGCAGTTTCTACGGGACACCTGGAAACACCATATATTTT. As protein: CASSFYGTPGNTIYF.

CDR3 sequence reads: CASSSGLADADTQYF. Written as DNA, the CDR3 is TGCGCCAGCAGCTCGGGACTAGCGGATGCAGATACGCAGTATTTT. V is TRBV5-1 and J is TRBJ2-3; 11 nucleotides align to TRBD2. The CDR3 consists of 15 residues. The germline V gene encodes CDR1 SGHRS and CDR2 YFSETQ. V lost 3 bases, J lost 4 bases, and 4 bases stayed unmatched.

DNA of the CDR3: TGTGCCAGCGCCGCGGGGGAGGTTAGCTCCTACGAGCAGTACTTC. It yields the protein CASAAGEVSSYEQYF. This chain links TRBV27 with TRBJ2-7; 7 bases map to TRBD2. Unmatched junction bases numbered 10, after V lost 8 bases and J lost 0 bases. Germline V lookup: CDR1 MNHEY, CDR2 SMNVEV (reference sequence). This CDR3 region has 15 residues.

The genes are TRBV5-1 and TRBJ1-1, with TRBD1 as a possible D gene (6 bases). The V and J ends lost 4 bases and 4 bases respectively, with 17 bases between them. Germline CDR1 SGHRS, CDR2 YFSETQ. This CDR3 comprises 15 residues. CDR3 in amino acids: CASSGPQGDSTEAFF. CDR3 sequence (DNA): TGCGCCAGCAGCGGGCCACAGGGTGATAGCACTGAAGCTTTCTTT. The whole variable domain, filled in from reference TRBV5-1 and TRBJ1-1, reads KAGVTQTPRYLIKTRGQQVTLSCSPISGHRSVSWYQQTPGQGLQFLFEYFSETQRNKGNFPGRFSGRQFSNSRSEMNVSTLELGDSALYLCASSGPQGDSTEAFFGQGTRLTVV.

V and J are TRBV5-1 and TRBJ2-3; 9 nucleotides align to TRBD1. Germline CDR1 and CDR2: SGHRS and YFSETQ. This CDR3 comprises 15 residues. Losses at the gene ends were 2 bases for V and 5 bases for J; bases not matched to a gene: 6. CDR3 bases: TGCGCCAGCAGCTTACCCGGGACAGGGATAGATACGCAGTATTTT. Translation gives CASSLPGTGIDTQYF.

This clone appeared once. The same CDR3 can be traced to other DNA sequences in this sample. V usage is TRBV6-5 and J usage is TRBJ1-2, with D perhaps TRBD1 (5 bases). The CDR3 runs to 13 residues. V shed 6 bases and J shed 1 base, with 9 bases lying between them. CDR1 and CDR2 (germline): MNHEY, SVGAGI. The CDR3 DNA reads as TGTGCCAGCAGCCGCGACAGTAACTATGGCTACACCTTC. Translating it yields CASSRDSNYGYTF.

The V gene is TRBV13, the J gene TRBJ2-7, with D possibly TRBD2 on 6 matching bases. From germline, CDR1 is PRHDT and CDR2 FYEKMQ (reference sequence). V lost 3 bases, J lost 4 bases, and 13 bases lay in between. This CDR3 has 14 residues. CDR3 DNA: TGTGCCAGCAGCTTTAGCGGTCACAGTTACGAGCAGTACTTC. This sequence encodes CASSFSGHSYEQYF.

This chain connects TRBV19 to TRBJ1-1, with a possible D match to TRBD1 (6 bases). Trimming left V 3 bases short and J 2 bases short, with 19 bases between. From germline, CDR1 is LNHDA and CDR2 SQIVND (reference sequence). The CDR3 is 17 residues long. CDR3 sequence: CASSIRFFGGRNTEAFF. The CDR3 DNA sequence: TGTGCCAGTAGTATTCGATTTTTTGGGGGCAGAAACACTGAAGCTTTCTTT.

The chain uses TRBV6-1 and TRBJ1-1; 7 bases line up with TRBD1. Germline V gives CDR1 MNHNS, CDR2 SASEGT. J lost 11 bases, V lost 2 bases, and 5 bases had no gene match. CDR3 length equals 12 residues. The CDR3 reads CASSEPQGVAFF. Written as DNA, the CDR3 is TGTGCCAGCAGTGAACCCCAGGGGGTGGCTTTCTTT.

In its sample, this clone was seen a few times. V gene TRBV9 combines with J gene TRBJ2-1; maybe TRBD2 (7 bases). CDR3 length equals 15 residues. Trimming took 4 bases from V and 3 from J, leaving 14 bases between them. Per the germline V gene, CDR1 is SGDLS and CDR2 is YYNGEE. The CDR3 DNA reads as TGTGCCAGCAGCCCGCGCGGGGGCCACTACAATGAGCAGTTCTTC. It specifies CASSPRGGHYNEQFF.

J is TRBJ1-1 and V is TRBV9; a possible D gene is TRBD1 (6 bases). The CDR3 is 15 residues long. V gave up 0 bases and J gave up 0 bases, with 9 bases separating them. The germline gives CDR1 SGDLS, CDR2 YYNGEE. Here the CDR3 reads CASSVAGQLNTEAFF. CDR3 nucleotides: TGTGCCAGCAGCGTAGCAGGACAGTTGAACACTGAAGCTTTCTTT.